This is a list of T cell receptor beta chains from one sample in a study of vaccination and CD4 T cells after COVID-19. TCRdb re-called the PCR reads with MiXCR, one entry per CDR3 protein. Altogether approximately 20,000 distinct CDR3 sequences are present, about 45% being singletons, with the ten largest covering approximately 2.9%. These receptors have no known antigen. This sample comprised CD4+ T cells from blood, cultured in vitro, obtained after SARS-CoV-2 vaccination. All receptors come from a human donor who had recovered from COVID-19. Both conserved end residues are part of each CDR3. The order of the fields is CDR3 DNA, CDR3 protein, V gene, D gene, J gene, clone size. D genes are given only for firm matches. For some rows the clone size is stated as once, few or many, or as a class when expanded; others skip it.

cdr3_nt: TGCAGCGTTGAGAGCAGAGGCAACTATGGCTACACCTTC; cdr3_aa: CSVESRGNYGYTF; v_call: TRBV29-1; d_call: NA; j_call: TRBJ1-2; clone_size: once
cdr3_nt: TGTGCCAGTAGCACCTGGACTGGGGCAGGGAATCAGCCCCAGCATTTT; cdr3_aa: CASSTWTGAGNQPQHF; v_call: TRBV19; d_call: NA; j_call: TRBJ1-5; clone_size: few
cdr3_nt: TGTGCCAGCAGCCAAGTACGAGGGATAGGCGGCTACACCTTC; cdr3_aa: CASSQVRGIGGYTF; v_call: TRBV14; d_call: NA; j_call: TRBJ1-2; clone_size: once
cdr3_nt: TGCAGTGCTAGAGGAGAAAATAAGAATTATAATTCACCCCTCCACTTT; cdr3_aa: CSARGENKNYNSPLHF; v_call: TRBV20-1; d_call: NA; j_call: TRBJ1-6; clone_size: NA
cdr3_nt: TGCAGTGCACGGCGGACTAGCGCTTACGAGCAGTACTTC; cdr3_aa: CSARRTSAYEQYF; v_call: TRBV20-1; d_call: TRBD2; j_call: TRBJ2-7; clone_size: few
cdr3_nt: TGCAGTGCTGGACACTCCTCATCGTCGGAGGGCTACACCTTC; cdr3_aa: CSAGHSSSSEGYTF; v_call: TRBV20-1; d_call: NA; j_call: TRBJ1-2; clone_size: NA
cdr3_nt: TGCAGTGCTAGAGATGCGGGGCCGGGAAACACCATATATTTT; cdr3_aa: CSARDAGPGNTIYF; v_call: TRBV20-1; d_call: NA; j_call: TRBJ1-3; clone_size: NA
cdr3_nt: TGTGCCAGCAGTTTAGGTAGCGGGACTGATACGCAGTATTTT; cdr3_aa: CASSLGSGTDTQYF; v_call: TRBV27; d_call: TRBD2; j_call: TRBJ2-3; clone_size: few
cdr3_nt: TGCAGTGCTAGTCACCACAATGAGCAGTTCTTC; cdr3_aa: CSASHHNEQFF; v_call: TRBV20-1; d_call: NA; j_call: TRBJ2-1; clone_size: NA
cdr3_nt: TGTGCCAGCAGCTTAGCGACCGGGGGTGGAAACACCATATATTTT; cdr3_aa: CASSLATGGGNTIYF; v_call: TRBV7-6; d_call: NA; j_call: TRBJ1-3; clone_size: NA
cdr3_nt: TGTGCCAGCAGCTTGAGTAGGGCCGCGGGCACAGATACGCAGTATTTT; cdr3_aa: CASSLSRAAGTDTQYF; v_call: TRBV5-4; d_call: NA; j_call: TRBJ2-3; clone_size: NA
cdr3_nt: TGTGCCATCAAGGGGACTAGCGGAAACAATGAGCAGTTCTTC; cdr3_aa: CAIKGTSGNNEQFF; v_call: TRBV10-3; d_call: TRBD2; j_call: TRBJ2-1; clone_size: NA
cdr3_nt: TGCAGTGCTCATCTCGGCGGGGGAGAGACCCAGTACTTC; cdr3_aa: CSAHLGGGETQYF; v_call: TRBV20-1; d_call: TRBD2; j_call: TRBJ2-5; clone_size: NA
cdr3_nt: TGTGCCAGCTCACCGGAGTACTTGGATGGGCAGCCCCAGCATTTT; cdr3_aa: CASSPEYLDGQPQHF; v_call: TRBV18; d_call: NA; j_call: TRBJ1-5; clone_size: few
cdr3_nt: TGTGCCAGCAGCTTTGACAGGGGCGAAAAACTGTTTTTT; cdr3_aa: CASSFDRGEKLFF; v_call: TRBV7-9; d_call: TRBD1; j_call: TRBJ1-4; clone_size: NA
cdr3_nt: TGTGCCAGCAGCCGCCAGGACGGTAGGAAGTTCTTC; cdr3_aa: CASSRQDGRKFF; v_call: TRBV7-2; d_call: NA; j_call: TRBJ2-1; clone_size: once
cdr3_nt: TGCAGTGCTAGAGATGGACGGGGAAAAGAGACCCAGTACTTC; cdr3_aa: CSARDGRGKETQYF; v_call: TRBV20-1; d_call: NA; j_call: TRBJ2-5; clone_size: NA
cdr3_nt: TGTGCCAGCAGCTTACGGGGAGCGAACACTGAAGCTTTCTTT; cdr3_aa: CASSLRGANTEAFF; v_call: TRBV11-3; d_call: NA; j_call: TRBJ1-1; clone_size: few
cdr3_nt: TGTGCCAGTAGTAATCTCCCGGGACAGGGACACACTGAAGCTTTCTTT; cdr3_aa: CASSNLPGQGHTEAFF; v_call: TRBV19; d_call: TRBD1; j_call: TRBJ1-1; clone_size: few
cdr3_nt: TGTGCCAGCAGCCAGAACTTTGAGGGGAGCTATGGCTACGCCTTC; cdr3_aa: CASSQNFEGSYGYAF; v_call: TRBV4-2; d_call: NA; j_call: TRBJ1-2; clone_size: NA
cdr3_nt: TGTGCCAGCAGCTTGCCGGGGACCCAGCCCCAGCATTTT; cdr3_aa: CASSLPGTQPQHF; v_call: TRBV7-2; d_call: NA; j_call: TRBJ1-5; clone_size: NA
cdr3_nt: TGTGCCAGTAGTATACAGGCTTCGAGGGATACGCAGTATTTT; cdr3_aa: CASSIQASRDTQYF; v_call: TRBV19; d_call: NA; j_call: TRBJ2-3; clone_size: NA
cdr3_nt: TGTGCCAGCAGCTTAGTCTCCCAGGGGAGCTATGGCTACACCTTC; cdr3_aa: CASSLVSQGSYGYTF; v_call: TRBV11-2; d_call: NA; j_call: TRBJ1-2; clone_size: NA
cdr3_nt: TGTGCCAGCAGCACCCTCGGACAGGGACATCAGCCCCAGCATTTT; cdr3_aa: CASSTLGQGHQPQHF; v_call: TRBV27; d_call: TRBD1; j_call: TRBJ1-5; clone_size: NA
cdr3_nt: TGTGCCAGCAATCGAAAGGGACAGGGGAGCAATCAGCCCCAGCATTTT; cdr3_aa: CASNRKGQGSNQPQHF; v_call: TRBV6-2/TRBV6-3; d_call: TRBD1; j_call: TRBJ1-5; clone_size: NA
cdr3_nt: TGCGCCAGCAGAATTCAAGGGCCCCCACAAGAGACCCAGTACTTC; cdr3_aa: CASRIQGPPQETQYF; v_call: TRBV5-1; d_call: NA; j_call: TRBJ2-5; clone_size: NA
cdr3_nt: TGCAGTGCTAGAGTCCCAACTAGCGGGGGGGATGAGCAGTTCTTC; cdr3_aa: CSARVPTSGGDEQFF; v_call: TRBV20-1; d_call: TRBD2; j_call: TRBJ2-1; clone_size: few
cdr3_nt: TGTGCCAGCAGCTTAGTAACCACAAGGAACACTGAAGCTTTCTTT; cdr3_aa: CASSLVTTRNTEAFF; v_call: TRBV7-8; d_call: NA; j_call: TRBJ1-1; clone_size: NA
cdr3_nt: TGTGCCAGCAGTGAAAGGGGGGCACTAATTAACACTGAAGCTTTCTTT; cdr3_aa: CASSERGALINTEAFF; v_call: TRBV6-1; d_call: NA; j_call: TRBJ1-1; clone_size: NA
cdr3_nt: TGTGCCAGCACCAGGGACAATGAGCAGTTCTTC; cdr3_aa: CASTRDNEQFF; v_call: TRBV2; d_call: NA; j_call: TRBJ2-1; clone_size: few
cdr3_nt: TGTGCCAGCAGTTTACGGGCGGGGGCTAATTCACCCCTCCACTTT; cdr3_aa: CASSLRAGANSPLHF; v_call: TRBV12-3/TRBV12-4; d_call: NA; j_call: TRBJ1-6; clone_size: NA
cdr3_nt: TGTGCCAGCAGTCGCGGGGCTGAAGCTTTCTTT; cdr3_aa: CASSRGAEAFF; v_call: TRBV6-1; d_call: NA; j_call: TRBJ1-1; clone_size: NA
cdr3_nt: TGTGCCTGGAGTGTCGGGCAGTATAGCAATCAGCCCCAGCATTTT; cdr3_aa: CAWSVGQYSNQPQHF; v_call: TRBV30; d_call: NA; j_call: TRBJ1-5; clone_size: NA
cdr3_nt: TGCAGTGCTAGCCGACTAGCGGGAGCGGGTGAGCAGTTCTTC; cdr3_aa: CSASRLAGAGEQFF; v_call: TRBV20-1; d_call: TRBD2; j_call: TRBJ2-1; clone_size: NA
cdr3_nt: TGCAGTGCTAGTGTGGGCGCTGAGACCCAGTACTTC; cdr3_aa: CSASVGAETQYF; v_call: TRBV20-1; d_call: NA; j_call: TRBJ2-5; clone_size: few
cdr3_nt: TGTGCCAGCAGCTTAGGTCGAGATACGCAGTATTTT; cdr3_aa: CASSLGRDTQYF; v_call: TRBV7-2; d_call: NA; j_call: TRBJ2-3; clone_size: NA
cdr3_nt: TGTGCCACCAGTGACATCAGCGGGAGAGGGGACAATGAGCAGTTCTTC; cdr3_aa: CATSDISGRGDNEQFF; v_call: TRBV24-1; d_call: TRBD2; j_call: TRBJ2-1; clone_size: NA
cdr3_nt: TGTGCCAGTAGTATCCCCGGACAGGGCTACTCACCCCTCCACTTT; cdr3_aa: CASSIPGQGYSPLHF; v_call: TRBV19; d_call: TRBD1; j_call: TRBJ1-6; clone_size: few
cdr3_nt: TGTGCCAGCAGCTCCGGACAGGCCCACACCTTC; cdr3_aa: CASSSGQAHTF; v_call: TRBV6-2/TRBV6-3; d_call: TRBD1; j_call: TRBJ1-2; clone_size: NA
cdr3_nt: TGTGCCAGCAGCCCCGACCCCCGGGAAAAACTGTTTTTT; cdr3_aa: CASSPDPREKLFF; v_call: TRBV11-3; d_call: NA; j_call: TRBJ1-4; clone_size: NA
cdr3_nt: TGTGCCAGCAGTGATCCAGGGACAGGGTATGTCTATGGCTACACCTTC; cdr3_aa: CASSDPGTGYVYGYTF; v_call: TRBV6-1; d_call: TRBD1; j_call: TRBJ1-2; clone_size: once
cdr3_nt: TGTGCCAGCAGCACGATAGGGCCCGCCACAGATACGCAGTATTTT; cdr3_aa: CASSTIGPATDTQYF; v_call: TRBV7-2; d_call: NA; j_call: TRBJ2-3; clone_size: few
cdr3_nt: TGTGCCAGCAGCCCCCAAGGACAGGGGAGAGGCACTGAAGCTTTCTTT; cdr3_aa: CASSPQGQGRGTEAFF; v_call: TRBV7-9; d_call: TRBD1; j_call: TRBJ1-1; clone_size: NA
cdr3_nt: TGCAGTGCTAGGGTGGCGTCATACTCAGATTCACCCCTCCACTTT; cdr3_aa: CSARVASYSDSPLHF; v_call: TRBV20-1; d_call: NA; j_call: TRBJ1-6; clone_size: few
cdr3_nt: TGTGCCTGGAGTGTCTTGGGCAGGGGGCAACAGCCCCAGCATTTT; cdr3_aa: CAWSVLGRGQQPQHF; v_call: TRBV30; d_call: TRBD1; j_call: TRBJ1-5; clone_size: medium-sized
cdr3_nt: TGCAGTGCTACTAGCGGGAGCACTAGCACAGATACGCAGTATTTT; cdr3_aa: CSATSGSTSTDTQYF; v_call: TRBV20-1; d_call: TRBD2; j_call: TRBJ2-3; clone_size: few
cdr3_nt: TGTGCCAGCAGCCCGGGGGATCAGCCCCAGCATTTT; cdr3_aa: CASSPGDQPQHF; v_call: TRBV12-3/TRBV12-4; d_call: NA; j_call: TRBJ1-5; clone_size: NA
cdr3_nt: TGCAGTGCCCCTCTAGCGGGCCTCTTCGACGAGCAGTACTTC; cdr3_aa: CSAPLAGLFDEQYF; v_call: TRBV20-1; d_call: TRBD2; j_call: TRBJ2-7; clone_size: NA
cdr3_nt: TGTGCCAGCAGCCCGGAAGGCTCTGGAAACACCATATATTTT; cdr3_aa: CASSPEGSGNTIYF; v_call: TRBV7-9; d_call: NA; j_call: TRBJ1-3; clone_size: NA
cdr3_nt: TGTGCCAGCAGCTTGGGGACAGGACCCACAGATACGCAGTATTTT; cdr3_aa: CASSLGTGPTDTQYF; v_call: TRBV7-9; d_call: TRBD1; j_call: TRBJ2-3; clone_size: NA
cdr3_nt: TGTGCCAGCAGTTCGGCTAGCGGGAGTTCATCCGAGCAGTACTTC; cdr3_aa: CASSSASGSSSEQYF; v_call: TRBV27; d_call: TRBD2; j_call: TRBJ2-7; clone_size: few
cdr3_nt: TGTGCCAGCAGCGGCCAGGACAGGGGGCAGCTGAATTCACCCCTCCACTTT; cdr3_aa: CASSGQDRGQLNSPLHF; v_call: TRBV11-3; d_call: TRBD1; j_call: TRBJ1-6; clone_size: few
cdr3_nt: TGTGCCAGCAGTGAACGCCCGGGGGCTGTCACTGAAGCTTTCTTT; cdr3_aa: CASSERPGAVTEAFF; v_call: TRBV6-1; d_call: NA; j_call: TRBJ1-1; clone_size: NA
cdr3_nt: TGTGCCAGCAGCTCCGGGACAGGGCACGATACGCAGTATTTT; cdr3_aa: CASSSGTGHDTQYF; v_call: TRBV7-6; d_call: TRBD1; j_call: TRBJ2-3; clone_size: NA
cdr3_nt: TGTGCCAGTAGTATATCCAATCAGCCCCAGCATTTT; cdr3_aa: CASSISNQPQHF; v_call: TRBV19; d_call: NA; j_call: TRBJ1-5; clone_size: NA
cdr3_nt: TGCAGTGCTAGAGATACGGGGGGGGCCAAAGGTGAGCAGTTCTTC; cdr3_aa: CSARDTGGAKGEQFF; v_call: TRBV20-1; d_call: TRBD2; j_call: TRBJ2-1; clone_size: NA
cdr3_nt: TGTGCCAGCAGCTTGGGACCGGCCTCTGGAAACACCATATATTTT; cdr3_aa: CASSLGPASGNTIYF; v_call: TRBV7-2; d_call: NA; j_call: TRBJ1-3; clone_size: few
cdr3_nt: TGTGCCAGCAGCTTAGATTCCCGGGACAGGACCGACAATGAGCAGTTCTTC; cdr3_aa: CASSLDSRDRTDNEQFF; v_call: TRBV11-2; d_call: TRBD1; j_call: TRBJ2-1; clone_size: NA
cdr3_nt: TGCAGTGCTGTACAGGACTACGTTGCCACTGAAGCTTTCTTT; cdr3_aa: CSAVQDYVATEAFF; v_call: TRBV20-1; d_call: NA; j_call: TRBJ1-1; clone_size: few